These T cell receptor beta chains were read from a single sample in a study of blood T cell repertoires in COVID-19. The assay was immunoSEQ multiplex PCR, and TCRdb's table has in-frame clones only and misses some. This sample carries 100,000 to 150,000 clones, about 81% of them seen once, and the ten largest clones take approximately 2.4%. Source material: PBMCs or T cells enriched from blood (not recorded which). The receptors here all came from a man aged 35-49 years with acute COVID-19. CDR3s include the opening cysteine and the closing phenylalanine or tryptophan. The D gene is left open where the match is weak. Clone size, where shown, is once, few, many, or a class for clones that have expanded.

CASSPWTSGNTIYF,TGTGCCAGCAGCCCTTGGACTAGCGGCAACACCATATATTTT,TRBV7-2,TRBJ1-3,.,.
CATDRGLATGELFF,TGTGCCACCGACAGGGGGCTGGCCACCGGGGAGCTGTTTTTT,TRBV6-5,TRBJ2-2,TRBD1,.
CASSDTGSYGYTF,TGTGCCAGCAGTGACACTGGTTCCTATGGCTACACCTTC,TRBV2,TRBJ1-2,.,.
CSVEDRAQGAGYTF,TGCAGCGTTGAAGATCGGGCGCAGGGGGCAGGCTACACCTTC,TRBV29-1,TRBJ1-2,TRBD1,.
CASRTDSLNGYTF,TGTGCCAGTCGAACGGACAGCCTTAATGGCTACACCTTC,TRBV28,TRBJ1-2,.,once
CAWSVKGADEAFF,TGTGCCTGGAGTGTCAAGGGGGCAGATGAAGCTTTCTTT,TRBV30,TRBJ1-1,TRBD1,.
CASSRLAVPNTGELFF,TGTGCCAGCAGCAGACTAGCGGTACCGAACACCGGGGAGCTGTTTTTT,TRBV7-2,TRBJ2-2,TRBD2,.
CASSSAGWNTEAFF,TGTGCCAGCAGCTCGGCAGGATGGAACACTGAAGCTTTCTTT,TRBV7-9,TRBJ1-1,.,.
CASSLGQELYEQYF,TGTGCCAGCAGCCTGGGACAAGAGTTGTACGAGCAGTACTTC,TRBV3-1/TRBV3-2,TRBJ2-7,.,.
CASSQTGGYPNTGELFF,TGTGCCAGCTCACAGACAGGGGGGTACCCGAACACCGGGGAGCTGTTTTTT,TRBV18,TRBJ2-2,TRBD1,.
CASSPGQDFGETQYF,TGTGCCAGCAGCCCCGGACAGGATTTTGGAGAGACCCAGTACTTC,TRBV28,TRBJ2-5,TRBD1,.
CASSLDYLAGLYYGYTF,TGTGCCAGCAGCTTAGATTACCTGGCGGGGCTCTACTATGGCTACACCTTC,TRBV11-2,TRBJ1-2,.,.
CASSPGRHEKLFF,TGCGCCAGCAGCCCCGGTCGTCATGAAAAACTGTTTTTT,TRBV10-1,TRBJ1-4,.,few
CASSTEGAGGYTF,TGCGCCAGCAGCACCGAGGGGGCCGGTGGCTACACCTTC,TRBV5-1,TRBJ1-2,TRBD1,.
CASRGDYNSPLHF,TGTGCCAGCAGAGGGGACTATAATTCACCCCTCCACTTT,TRBV2,TRBJ1-6,.,few
CASSFTVGGNQPQHF,TGTGCCAGCAGCTTTACGGTAGGGGGCAATCAGCCCCAGCATTTT,TRBV5-5,TRBJ1-5,.,few
CASRRQGAPEQYF,TGCGCCAGCCGGAGGCAGGGGGCACCGGAGCAGTACTTC,TRBV10-2,TRBJ2-7,TRBD1,.
CASSLDPASRNSPLHF,TGTGCCAGCAGCTTAGACCCAGCTAGCCGTAATTCACCCCTCCACTTT,TRBV7-9,TRBJ1-6,.,.
CASSPDRYQETQYF,TGTGCCAGCTCACCTGACAGATACCAAGAGACCCAGTACTTC,TRBV18,TRBJ2-5,.,.